One and the same sample provided the 9 T cell receptor beta chains below, sequenced in a study of beta chain features in type 1 diabetes. Expressed TCRB transcripts were sequenced after all isolated RNA was converted to cDNA. Assay used: immunoSEQ multiplex PCR; TCRdb lists only in-frame clones, some missing. The table lists about 140,000 clones, about a tenth of them singletons. Sequenced material: central memory CD4+ T cells from blood. These receptors all come from a woman aged 40 to 49 in good health.

This chain joins TRBV19 and TRBJ2-2, with 9 positions matching TRBD2. The CDR3 is 17 residues long. CDR1 and CDR2 from the germline V gene are LNHDA and SQIVND (reference sequence). Trimming removed 4 bases from V and 4 bases from J; junction bases left unmatched: 10. The CDR3 spells CASSKPAGGLGTGELFF. CDR3 DNA sequence: TGTGCCAGTAGTAAACCTGCGGGGGGGCTCGGCACCGGGGAGCTGTTTTTT. Filled out from reference TRBV19 and TRBJ2-2, the complete variable domain reads DGGITQSPKYLFRKEGQNVTLSCEQNLNHDAMYWYRQDPGQGLRLIYYSQIVNDFQKGDIAEGYSVSREKKESFPLTVTSAQKNPTAFYLCASSKPAGGLGTGELFFGEGSRLTVL.

This clone was counted a few times. V usage is TRBV19 and J usage is TRBJ2-1, with D possibly matching TRBD1 (6 bases). Germline values: CDR1 LNHDA, CDR2 SQIVND (reference sequence). This CDR3 spans 14 amino acids. The V gene lost 7 bases and the J gene lost 1 base, with 11 bases spanning the gap. The CDR3 protein is CASKDRASYNEQFF. The CDR3 bases are TGTGCCAGTAAGGACAGAGCATCCTACAATGAGCAGTTCTTC. Looking up the rest from reference TRBV19 and TRBJ2-1 gives the full variable domain: DGGITQSPKYLFRKEGQNVTLSCEQNLNHDAMYWYRQDPGQGLRLIYYSQIVNDFQKGDIAEGYSVSREKKESFPLTVTSAQKNPTAFYLCASKDRASYNEQFFGPGTRLTVL.

The chain uses TRBV19 and TRBJ1-1; D not resolved. V lost 5 bases, J lost 5 bases, and 18 bases lay in between. Germline V gene sequence: CDR1 LNHDA, CDR2 SQIVND (reference sequence). The CDR3 spans 15 residues. CDR3: CASSFDIGAGTEAFF. CDR3 DNA sequence: TGTGCCAGTAGTTTCGACATTGGAGCGGGGACTGAAGCTTTCTTT. The entire variable domain, with the rest obtained from reference TRBV19 and TRBJ1-1, is as follows: DGGITQSPKYLFRKEGQNVTLSCEQNLNHDAMYWYRQDPGQGLRLIYYSQIVNDFQKGDIAEGYSVSREKKESFPLTVTSAQKNPTAFYLCASSFDIGAGTEAFFGQGTRLTVV.

This clone has a handful of counts. The CDR3 loop is CASSPQGTGSKTEAFF. The CDR3 DNA reads TGTGCCAGCTCACCGCAAGGGACAGGGAGTAAAACTGAAGCTTTCTTT. The V call is TRBV18, the J call TRBJ1-1; 9 bases line up with TRBD1. With 3 bases clipped from V and 5 bases from J, the junction kept 10 bases outside the gene matches. The CDR3 spans 16 residues. Germline CDR1 and CDR2: KGHSH and LQKENI.

The V and J genes are TRBV7-6 and TRBJ1-6; TRBD1 matches 8 bases. The V gene end was trimmed by 3 bases and the J gene end by 10 bases; junction bases not matched to a gene: 11. The CDR3 totals 16 residues. Looked up from germline, CDR1 is SGHVS and CDR2 is FNYEAQ. Written as DNA, the CDR3 is TGTGCCAGCAGCTTCAGAGGGGGGCAGGGGGCCTCACCCCTCCACTTT. Its translation: CASSFRGGQGASPLHF.

This clone appeared a few times. The chain combines TRBV7-2 with TRBJ1-6, with a tentative D call TRBD1 (6 bases). V was trimmed by 3 bases and J by 10 bases, leaving 13 bases between them. The CDR3 is 14 residues long. Germline loops: CDR1 SGHTA, CDR2 FQGNSA. The CDR3 loop is CASSFGSGGSPLHF. In DNA, the CDR3 is TGTGCCAGCAGCTTTGGTTCGGGGGGCTCACCCCTCCACTTT.

This clone has a handful of counts. The chain combines TRBV28 with TRBJ2-3, with unresolved D. From germline, CDR1 is MDHEN and CDR2 SYDVKM. Trimming removed 0 bases at V and 0 bases at J, with 7 bases between. The length of the CDR3 is 15 residues. Here the CDR3 DNA reads TGTGCCAGCAGTTTATGGGCTAGTAGCACAGATACGCAGTATTTT. It specifies CASSLWASSTDTQYF. The whole variable domain, filled in from reference TRBV28 and TRBJ2-3, reads DVKVTQSSRYLVKRTGEKVFLECVQDMDHENMFWYRQDPGLGLRLIYFSYDVKMKEKGDIPEGYSVSREKKERFSLILESASTNQTSMYLCASSLWASSTDTQYFGPGTRLTVL.

The DNA of the CDR3 is TGTGCCAGCCCACACTCGCAGGGGGTTAACACCGGGGAGCTGTTTTTT. This codes for CASPHSQGVNTGELFF. The chain uses TRBV7-2 and TRBJ2-2; 7 positions agree with TRBD1. The CDR3 runs 16 residues. CDR1 and CDR2 (germline): SGHTA, FQGNSA. The ends lost 8 bases at V and 2 bases at J; junction bases unmatched: 11.

In its sample, this clone was seen a few times. This CDR3 is also generated by other DNA sequences in the sample. The chain links TRBV5-6 to TRBJ2-6; TRBD1 matches at 7 bases. Germline trimming cut 4 bases from V and 4 bases from J; bases unmatched to any gene: 5. Germline V gene data show CDR1 as SGHDT and CDR2 as YYEEEE. This CDR3 spans 15 amino acids. The CDR3 DNA follows: TGTGCCAGCAGCCCAACAGGGGCCGGGGCCAACGTCCTGACTTTC. Its protein is CASSPTGAGANVLTF.